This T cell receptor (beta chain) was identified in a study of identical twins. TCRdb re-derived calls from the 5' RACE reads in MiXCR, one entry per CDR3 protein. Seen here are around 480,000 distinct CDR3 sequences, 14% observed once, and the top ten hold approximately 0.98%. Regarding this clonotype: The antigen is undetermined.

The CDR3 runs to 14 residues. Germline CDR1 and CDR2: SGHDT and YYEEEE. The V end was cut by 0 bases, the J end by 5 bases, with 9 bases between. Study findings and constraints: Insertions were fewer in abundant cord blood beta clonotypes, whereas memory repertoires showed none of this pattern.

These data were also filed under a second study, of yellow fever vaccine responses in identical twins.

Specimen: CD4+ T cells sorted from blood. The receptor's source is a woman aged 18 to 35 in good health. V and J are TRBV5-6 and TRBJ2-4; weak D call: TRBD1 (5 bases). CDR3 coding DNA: TGTGCCAGCAGCTTGGTGGGCAGGGAAAACATTCAGTACTTC. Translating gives CASSLVGRENIQYF.